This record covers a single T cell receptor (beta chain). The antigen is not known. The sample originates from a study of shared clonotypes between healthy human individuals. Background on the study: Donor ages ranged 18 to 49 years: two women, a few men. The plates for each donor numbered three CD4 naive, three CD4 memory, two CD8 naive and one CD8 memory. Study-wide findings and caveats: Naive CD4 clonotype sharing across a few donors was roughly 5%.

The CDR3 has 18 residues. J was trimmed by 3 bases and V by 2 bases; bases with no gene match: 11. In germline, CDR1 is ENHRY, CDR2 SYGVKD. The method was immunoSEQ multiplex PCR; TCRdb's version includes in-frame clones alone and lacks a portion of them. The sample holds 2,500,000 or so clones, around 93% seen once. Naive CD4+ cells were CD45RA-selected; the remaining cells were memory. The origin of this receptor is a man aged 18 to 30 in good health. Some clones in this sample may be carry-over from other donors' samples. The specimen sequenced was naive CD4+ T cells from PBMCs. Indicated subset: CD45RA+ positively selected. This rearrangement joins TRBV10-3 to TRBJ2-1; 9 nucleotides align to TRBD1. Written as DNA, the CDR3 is TGTGCCATCAGTGAGAGGCTGCCCGGGACAGGGCGCTACAATGAGCAGTTCTTC. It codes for CAISERLPGTGRYNEQFF.